Reported below is one T cell receptor beta chain. What antigen it recognizes has not been identified. Qualities for individual bases were not recorded, and no much larger clone is one base off. Trimming at the junction amounts to 5 bases on V and 5 bases on J, and the germline ends lie 18 bases apart. As encoded in the germline V gene, CDR1 is SGHTA while CDR2 is FQGNSA. Spanning cysteine to phenylalanine, the CDR3 consists of 15 amino acids. Of the read, only the CDR3 DNA is kept; its 45 bases are in frame from base 1. Genomic DNA was isolated from the sorted cells so that the TCRbeta CDR3 region could be sequenced. The immunoSEQ Assay was used for sequencing of TCRbeta CDR3 regions. Drawn from immuneACCESS, this table holds only the in-frame rearrangements with V and J called that TCRdb kept. Clones are partly lost; checked studies trace under half to an unresolved V gene and leave the rest unexplained. The sample table holds 60,000 to 75,000 clones, of which more than 85% were seen once. The ten biggest clones cover around 3.6% of the sample.

The trial excluded patients who had a history of autoimmune disease or were on systemic immunosuppression. Peripheral blood for TCR sequencing was drawn from every dose cohort at baseline, at cycle 4 day 1 and at cycle 7 day 1. Samples were obtained from an open-label, multicenter, first-in-human phase I dose-escalation trial of ivuxolimab. Adults with locally advanced or metastatic melanoma, renal cell carcinoma, hepatocellular carcinoma or head and neck squamous cell carcinoma were enrolled in the trial. Before TCR sequencing, CD4+ T cells and CD8+ T cells were sorted from peripheral blood as separate populations. This sample was included in a study of OX40 agonist ivuxolimab in advanced cancers. For context, the study as a whole: The costimulatory receptor OX40 (CD134) was targeted by ivuxolimab, a fully human IgG2 agonistic monoclonal antibody. The paper covers the monotherapy dose-escalation part of the phase I ivuxolimab trial, which included N = 52 patients. Partial responses occurred in three dose-escalation patients, of whom one had hepatocellular carcinoma and two had cutaneous melanoma. Prior anti-PD-1, anti-PD-L1 or anti-CTLA-4 therapy was permitted, and approximately 42% of dose-escalation patients had received checkpoint inhibitors. Of the roughly 51 patients in dose escalation, about 20 had hepatocellular carcinoma, approximately 15 had melanoma, 9 had renal cell carcinoma and 9 had head and neck cancer. The point of sequencing TCRbeta in the periphery was to test whether ivuxolimab changed TCR sequence diversity and drove clonal T-cell expansion. Intravenous ivuxolimab was administered to patients every 2 weeks at six dose levels: 0.01, 0.1, 0.3, 1.5, 3 and 10 mg/kg. In the dose-escalation cohort, over 65% of patients were male, and the mean age was about 55 years, with a range of roughly 23 to 85.

The paper as a whole reports these results and caveats: In the 0.1-3.0 mg/kg groups, partial responders were among the patients with the lowest normalized peripheral clonal expansion, particularly in CD8+ T cells. Which antigens the clonally expanded peripheral T cells were specific for was not determined. At doses of 0.1 to 3.0 mg/kg, clonal expansion of both CD4+ and CD8+ blood T cells was observed from baseline to week 6. Low levels of normalized T-cell clonal expansion were also seen in some nonresponding patients. After ivuxolimab, expanded clones were on average more numerous among CD8+ T cells than among CD4+ T cells.

This clonotype was obtained from an adult with an advanced solid tumor such as melanoma, head and neck, liver or kidney cancer. The sample in question was CD4+ or CD8+ T cells sorted from blood, obtained in a trial of the OX40 agonist ivuxolimab. The rearrangement combines TRBV7-2 with TRBJ2-5; the D gene is perhaps TRBD2, on 5 matching bases. At the DNA level, the sequence is TGTGCCAGCAGCCCCGACATAACCCGGGATGAGACCCAGTACTTC. This encodes CASSPDITRDETQYF.